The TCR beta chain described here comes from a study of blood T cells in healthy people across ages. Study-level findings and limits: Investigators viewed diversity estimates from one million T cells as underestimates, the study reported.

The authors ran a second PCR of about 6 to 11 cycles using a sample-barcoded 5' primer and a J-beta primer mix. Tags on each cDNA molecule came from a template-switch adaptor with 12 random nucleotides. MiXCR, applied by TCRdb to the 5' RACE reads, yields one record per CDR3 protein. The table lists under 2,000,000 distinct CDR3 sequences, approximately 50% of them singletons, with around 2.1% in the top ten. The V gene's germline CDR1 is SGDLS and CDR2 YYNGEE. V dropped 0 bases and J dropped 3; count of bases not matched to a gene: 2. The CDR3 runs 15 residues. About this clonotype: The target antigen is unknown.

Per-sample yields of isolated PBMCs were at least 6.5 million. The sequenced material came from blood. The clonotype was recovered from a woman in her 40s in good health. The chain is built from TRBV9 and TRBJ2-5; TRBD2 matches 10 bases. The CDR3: CASSVGLAGEETQYF. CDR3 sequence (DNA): TGTGCCAGCAGCGTAGGGCTAGCGGGGGAAGAGACCCAGTACTTC. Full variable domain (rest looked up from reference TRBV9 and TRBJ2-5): DSGVTQTPKHLITATGQRVTLRCSPRSGDLSVYWYQQSLDQGLQFLIQYYNGEERAKGNILERFSAQQFPDLHSELNLSSLELGDSALYFCASSVGLAGEETQYFGPGTRLLVL.